This section outlines one TCR beta chain sequence together with its context. The antigen remains undetermined. This CDR3 is 14 amino acids long. The germline V gene encodes CDR1 SGHAT and CDR2 FQNNGV. Trimming left V 4 bases short and J 0 bases short, with 9 bases between. The data belong to a study of OX40 agonist ivuxolimab in advanced cancers. The overall study: Enrolled patients in dose escalation had cancers that were hepatocellular carcinoma, melanoma, renal cell or head and neck cancer.

Notes on the study in general: The CD4+ and CD8+ T cells in the blood had expanded clonally by week 6 at 0.1 to 3.0 mg/kg.

Method: immunoSEQ multiplex PCR; TCRdb's copy keeps in-frame clones and lacks some. The repertoire holds about 10,000 clones, roughly three fifths seen once, with about 43% in the top ten. The TCR comes from an adult with an advanced solid tumor such as melanoma, head and neck, liver or kidney cancer. J is TRBJ1-1 and V is TRBV11-2; tentative D call: TRBD1 (5 bases). Sequences were derived from CD4+ or CD8+ T cells sorted from blood, sampled in a trial of the OX40 agonist ivuxolimab. This chain's CDR3 is CASSSGAMNTEAFF. The CDR3 bases are TGTGCCAGCAGCTCCGGGGCTATGAACACTGAAGCTTTCTTT.